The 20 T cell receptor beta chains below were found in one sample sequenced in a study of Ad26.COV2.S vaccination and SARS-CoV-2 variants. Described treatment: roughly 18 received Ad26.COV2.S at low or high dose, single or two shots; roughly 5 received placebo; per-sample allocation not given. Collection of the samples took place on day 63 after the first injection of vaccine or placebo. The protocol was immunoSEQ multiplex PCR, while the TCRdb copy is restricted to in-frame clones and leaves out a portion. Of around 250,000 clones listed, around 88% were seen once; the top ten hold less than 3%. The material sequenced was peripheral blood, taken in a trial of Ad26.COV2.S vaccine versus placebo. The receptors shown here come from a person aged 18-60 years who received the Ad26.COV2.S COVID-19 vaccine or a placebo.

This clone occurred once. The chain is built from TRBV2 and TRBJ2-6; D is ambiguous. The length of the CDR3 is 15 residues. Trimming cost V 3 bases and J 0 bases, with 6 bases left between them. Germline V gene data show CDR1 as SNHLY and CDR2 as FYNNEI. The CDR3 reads CASSEELSGANVLTF. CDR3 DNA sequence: TGTGCCAGCAGTGAGGAGCTCTCTGGGGCCAACGTCCTGACTTTC.

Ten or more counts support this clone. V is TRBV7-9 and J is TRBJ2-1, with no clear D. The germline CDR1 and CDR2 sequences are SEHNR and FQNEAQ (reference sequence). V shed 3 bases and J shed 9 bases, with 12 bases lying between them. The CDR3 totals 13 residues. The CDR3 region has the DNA TGTGCCAGCAGCTTGTCTGGGGATGGTGAGCAGTTCTTC. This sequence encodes CASSLSGDGEQFF.

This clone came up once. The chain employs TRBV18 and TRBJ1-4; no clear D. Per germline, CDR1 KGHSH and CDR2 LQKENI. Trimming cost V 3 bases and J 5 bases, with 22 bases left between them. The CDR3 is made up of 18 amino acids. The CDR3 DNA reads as TGTGCCAGCTCACCTTCTATGCCCTCGGGAAGTGGGAATGAAAAACTGTTTTTT. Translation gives CASSPSMPSGSGNEKLFF.

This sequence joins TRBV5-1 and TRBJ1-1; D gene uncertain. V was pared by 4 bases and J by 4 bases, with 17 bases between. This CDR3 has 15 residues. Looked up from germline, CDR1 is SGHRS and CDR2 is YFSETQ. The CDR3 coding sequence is TGCGCCAGCAGCGCGAGTCGGTTCGCGGGCACTGAAGCTTTCTTT. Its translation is CASSASRFAGTEAFF.

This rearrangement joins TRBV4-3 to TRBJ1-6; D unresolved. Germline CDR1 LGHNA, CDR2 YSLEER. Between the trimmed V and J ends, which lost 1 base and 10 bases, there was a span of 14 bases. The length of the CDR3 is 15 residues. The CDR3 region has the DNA TGCGCCAGCAGCCAAGGGTTAGGGAACGGGTCACCCCTCCACTTT. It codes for CASSQGLGNGSPLHF.

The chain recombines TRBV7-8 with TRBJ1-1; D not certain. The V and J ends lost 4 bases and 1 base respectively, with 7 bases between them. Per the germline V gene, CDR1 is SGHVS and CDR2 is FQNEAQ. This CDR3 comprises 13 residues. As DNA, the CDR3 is TGTGCCAGCAGCTCTCCAGGGAACACTGAAGCTTTCTTT. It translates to CASSSPGNTEAFF.

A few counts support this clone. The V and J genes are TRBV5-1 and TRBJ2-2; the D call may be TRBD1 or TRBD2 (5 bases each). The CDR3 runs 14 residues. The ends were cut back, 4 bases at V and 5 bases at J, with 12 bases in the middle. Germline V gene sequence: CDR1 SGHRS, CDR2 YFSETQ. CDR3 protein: CASSEGPATGELFF. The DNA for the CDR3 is TGCGCCAGCAGCGAGGGGCCCGCTACCGGGGAGCTGTTTTTT.

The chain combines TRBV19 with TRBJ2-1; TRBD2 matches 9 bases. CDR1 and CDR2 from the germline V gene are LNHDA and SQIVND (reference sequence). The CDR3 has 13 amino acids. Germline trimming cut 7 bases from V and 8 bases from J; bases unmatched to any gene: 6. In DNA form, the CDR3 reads TGTGCCAGTACCGGGACTAGCAGGTATGAGCAGTTCTTC. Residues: CASTGTSRYEQFF.

The CDR3 reads CATSDSARTGNTEAFF. CDR3 nucleotide sequence: TGTGCCACCAGTGATTCCGCCCGGACGGGGAACACTGAAGCTTTCTTT. The chain couples TRBV24-1 to TRBJ1-1; no clear D. The V gene's germline CDR1 is KGHDR and CDR2 SFDVKD. CDR3 length: 16 amino acids. Trimming stripped 2 bases from V and 1 base from J, with 13 bases between.

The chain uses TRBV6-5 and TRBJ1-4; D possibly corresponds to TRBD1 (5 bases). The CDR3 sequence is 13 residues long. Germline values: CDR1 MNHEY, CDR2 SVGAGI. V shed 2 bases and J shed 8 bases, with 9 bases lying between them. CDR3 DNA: TGTGCCAGCAGTTACGTGAAGGGGGAAAAACTGTTTTTT. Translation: CASSYVKGEKLFF.

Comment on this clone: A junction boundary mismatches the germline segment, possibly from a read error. CDR3 bases: TGCGCCAGCAGCCAGGCCCGGGCCACGAACATCGGGGAGCTGTTTTTT. Translation gives CASSQARATNIGELFF. The rearrangement uses TRBV4-3 and TRBJ2-2, with D unclear. The CDR3 runs to 16 residues. CDR1 and CDR2 from the germline V gene are LGHNA and YSLEER.

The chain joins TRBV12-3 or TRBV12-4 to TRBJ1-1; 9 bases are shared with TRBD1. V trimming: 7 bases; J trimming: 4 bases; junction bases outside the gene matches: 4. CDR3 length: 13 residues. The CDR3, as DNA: TGTGCCAGCACCCCGACAGGGGGCACTGAAGCTTTCTTT. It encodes CASTPTGGTEAFF.

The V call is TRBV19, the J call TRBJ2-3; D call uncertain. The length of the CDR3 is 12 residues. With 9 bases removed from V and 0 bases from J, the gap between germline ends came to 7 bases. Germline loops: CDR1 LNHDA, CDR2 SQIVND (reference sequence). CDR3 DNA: TGTGCCAGCAGGTCTAGCACAGATACGCAGTATTTT. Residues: CASRSSTDTQYF.

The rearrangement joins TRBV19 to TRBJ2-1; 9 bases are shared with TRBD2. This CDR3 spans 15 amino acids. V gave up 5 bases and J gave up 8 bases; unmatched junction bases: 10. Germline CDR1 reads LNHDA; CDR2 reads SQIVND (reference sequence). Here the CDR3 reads CASSLQAGGRYEQFF. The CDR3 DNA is TGTGCCAGTAGTCTCCAAGCGGGAGGCCGTTATGAGCAGTTCTTC.

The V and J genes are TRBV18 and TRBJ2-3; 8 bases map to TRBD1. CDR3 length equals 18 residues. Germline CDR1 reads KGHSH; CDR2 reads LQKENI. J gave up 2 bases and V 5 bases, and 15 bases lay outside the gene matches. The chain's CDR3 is CASSKLIRGQSLTDTQYF. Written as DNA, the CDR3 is TGTGCCAGCTCAAAACTGATCAGGGGGCAGAGTCTCACAGATACGCAGTATTTT.

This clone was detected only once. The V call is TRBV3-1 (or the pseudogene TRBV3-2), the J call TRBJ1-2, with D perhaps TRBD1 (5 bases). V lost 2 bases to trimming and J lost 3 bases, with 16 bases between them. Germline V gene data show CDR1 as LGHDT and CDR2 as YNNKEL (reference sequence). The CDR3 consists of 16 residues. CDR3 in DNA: TGTGCCAGCAGCCAACGGAGCCGCGGGGGGGACTATGGCTACACCTTC. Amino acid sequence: CASSQRSRGGDYGYTF.

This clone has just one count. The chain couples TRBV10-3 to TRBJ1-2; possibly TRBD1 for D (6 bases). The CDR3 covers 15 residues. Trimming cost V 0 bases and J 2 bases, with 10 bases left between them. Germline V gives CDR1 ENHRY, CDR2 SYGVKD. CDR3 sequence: CAISESAGANYGYTF. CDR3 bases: TGTGCCATCAGTGAGTCAGCGGGGGCCAACTATGGCTACACCTTC.

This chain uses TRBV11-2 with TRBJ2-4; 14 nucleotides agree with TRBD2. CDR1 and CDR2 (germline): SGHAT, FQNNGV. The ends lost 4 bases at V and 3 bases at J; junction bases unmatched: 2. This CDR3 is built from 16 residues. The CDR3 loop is CASSSGTSGGKNIQYF. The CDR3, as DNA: TGTGCCAGCAGCTCCGGGACTAGCGGGGGCAAAAACATTCAGTACTTC.

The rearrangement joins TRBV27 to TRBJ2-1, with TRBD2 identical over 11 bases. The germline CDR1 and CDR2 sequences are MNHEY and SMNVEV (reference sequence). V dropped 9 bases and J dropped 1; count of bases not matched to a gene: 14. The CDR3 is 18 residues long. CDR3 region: CASRGGGLAGPSYNEQFF. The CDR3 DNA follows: TGTGCCAGTCGGGGCGGCGGACTAGCGGGTCCTTCCTACAATGAGCAGTTCTTC.

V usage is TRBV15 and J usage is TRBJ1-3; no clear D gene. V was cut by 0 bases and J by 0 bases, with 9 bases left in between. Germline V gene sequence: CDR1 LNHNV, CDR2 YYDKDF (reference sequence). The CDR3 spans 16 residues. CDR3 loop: CATSRDRESSGNTIYF. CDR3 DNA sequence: TGTGCCACCAGCAGAGATCGGGAGAGCTCTGGAAACACCATATATTTT.